This T cell receptor (beta chain) was captured by sequencing in a study of T cell changes during pregnancy in multiple sclerosis. The germline gives CDR1 SGHAT, CDR2 FQNNGV. V lost 8 bases to trimming and J lost 4 bases, with 16 bases between them. The CDR3 has 14 residues. Produced via immunoSEQ multiplex PCR; TCRdb's table is partial and in-frame only. The data show about 44,000 clones, approximately 92% seen once. The chain uses TRBV11-2 and TRBJ2-3, with D perhaps matching TRBD2 (6 bases). This TCR was recovered from a female donor with multiple sclerosis, enrolled in a pregnancy study. Sequenced material: CD4+ T cells from peripheral blood mononuclear cells, taken in the first trimester of pregnancy. CDR3 in amino acids: CASGYVGRSDTQYF. CDR3 DNA: TGTGCCAGCGGATATGTTGGGAGGTCAGATACGCAGTATTTT.